The 9 T cell receptor beta chains in this list originate from one sample, sequenced in a study of cytomegalovirus exposure and HLA in healthy donors. The primer mix had 60 Vbeta and 13 Jbeta primers. Here immunoSEQ multiplex PCR was the method, and the copy in TCRdb shows in-frame clones only, minus some. The repertoire consists of around 100,000 clones, with about 83% occurring once and the leading ten covering 3% to 4%. The sequencing sample was made of PBMCs. These receptors all come from a female donor in good health and CMV-seropositive.

CDR3 coding DNA: TGTGCCAGCAGCACCCCCCAGGCCGGGGACACCATATATTTT. This translates into CASSTPQAGDTIYF. The V gene is TRBV7-9, the J gene TRBJ1-3; D gene uncertain. Trimming left V 5 bases short and J 8 bases short, with 16 bases between. In germline, CDR1 is SEHNR, CDR2 FQNEAQ (reference sequence). This CDR3 comprises 14 residues.

V and J are TRBV5-1 and TRBJ2-5, with D possibly being TRBD1 (6 bases). The germline V gene encodes CDR1 SGHRS and CDR2 YFSETQ. This CDR3 region has 15 residues. Trimming left V 6 bases short and J 1 base short, with 16 bases between. CDR3 DNA sequence: TGCGCCAGCACCCTAGGGGGAAAGAGCCAAGAGACCCAGTACTTC. Amino acids: CASTLGGKSQETQYF.

This CDR3 is CASSIQQLNNEQFF. CDR3 nucleotides: TGTGCCAGTAGTATTCAACAGCTGAACAATGAGCAGTTCTTC. The rearrangement joins TRBV19 to TRBJ2-1; D is uncertain. Germline CDR1 LNHDA, CDR2 SQIVND (reference sequence). Trimming removed 3 bases from V and 5 bases from J, with 11 bases in between. The CDR3 extends over 14 amino acids. Looking up the rest from reference TRBV19 and TRBJ2-1 gives the full variable domain: DGGITQSPKYLFRKEGQNVTLSCEQNLNHDAMYWYRQDPGQGLRLIYYSQIVNDFQKGDIAEGYSVSREKKESFPLTVTSAQKNPTAFYLCASSIQQLNNEQFFGPGTRLTVL.

V and J are TRBV27 and TRBJ2-7, with 7 bases aligning to TRBD2. From germline, CDR1 is MNHEY and CDR2 SMNVEV (reference sequence). The CDR3 is 15 amino acids. With 6 bases clipped from V and 1 base from J, the junction kept 9 bases outside the gene matches. Written as DNA, the CDR3 is TGTGCCAGCAGAGGTTCGGGACTACTTTCCTACGAGCAGTACTTC. Protein sequence: CASRGSGLLSYEQYF.

In this sample, this clone turned up once. The V gene is TRBV4-1, the J gene TRBJ1-1; 9 nucleotides align to TRBD1. This CDR3 has 16 residues. CDR1 MGHRA and CDR2 YSYEKL come from the germline V gene. V lost 3 bases, J lost 1 base, and 6 bases stayed unmatched. The CDR3 DNA follows: TGCGCCAGCAGCCAGCCACTGGACAGGGGGAACACTGAAGCTTTCTTT. Its protein product is CASSQPLDRGNTEAFF.

The V call is TRBV25-1, the J call TRBJ2-7; 12 nucleotides align to TRBD1. Unmatched junction bases numbered 11, after V lost 7 bases and J lost 7 bases. CDR1 is MGHDK and CDR2 is SYGVNS in the germline V gene. CDR3 length: 15 residues. The CDR3 loop reads CASIVARDRGREQYF. The CDR3 nucleotides read TGTGCCAGCATCGTAGCCCGGGACAGGGGGCGTGAGCAGTACTTC.

The rearrangement joins TRBV19 to TRBJ2-1, with TRBD1 identical over 8 bases. This CDR3 has 14 residues. Germline V CDR1 and CDR2: LNHDA, SQIVND (reference sequence). V trimming: 9 bases; J trimming: 3 bases; junction bases outside the gene matches: 7. CDR3: CASQQGAVYNEQFF. The CDR3, as DNA: TGTGCCAGCCAGCAGGGGGCGGTCTACAATGAGCAGTTCTTC. Drawing the rest from reference TRBV19 and TRBJ2-1, the complete variable domain is DGGITQSPKYLFRKEGQNVTLSCEQNLNHDAMYWYRQDPGQGLRLIYYSQIVNDFQKGDIAEGYSVSREKKESFPLTVTSAQKNPTAFYLCASQQGAVYNEQFFGPGTRLTVL.

The rearrangement joins TRBV5-1 to TRBJ2-2; 7 nucleotides match TRBD1. Looked up from germline, CDR1 is SGHRS and CDR2 is YFSETQ. The CDR3 spans 15 residues. V was clipped by 4 bases and J by 0 bases; unmatched bases: 3. The CDR3 protein is CASSPGGSNTGELFF. CDR3 bases: TGCGCCAGCAGCCCAGGGGGTTCGAACACCGGGGAGCTGTTTTTT.

The rearrangement links TRBV7-9 to TRBJ2-7; D unresolved. The CDR3 spans 11 residues. V gave up 6 bases and J gave up 3 bases, with 6 bases separating them. Germline lookup yields CDR1 SEHNR and CDR2 FQNEAQ (reference sequence). The CDR3, as DNA: TGTGCCAGCAGGTCTTACTACGAGCAGTACTTC. Translating it yields CASRSYYEQYF. The whole variable domain, remainder taken from reference TRBV7-9 and TRBJ2-7, is DTGVSQNPRHKITKRGQNVTFRCDPISEHNRLYWYRQTLGQGPEFLTYFQNEAQLEKSRLLSDRFSAERPKGSFSTLEIQRTEQGDSAMYLCASRSYYEQYFGPGTRLTVT.